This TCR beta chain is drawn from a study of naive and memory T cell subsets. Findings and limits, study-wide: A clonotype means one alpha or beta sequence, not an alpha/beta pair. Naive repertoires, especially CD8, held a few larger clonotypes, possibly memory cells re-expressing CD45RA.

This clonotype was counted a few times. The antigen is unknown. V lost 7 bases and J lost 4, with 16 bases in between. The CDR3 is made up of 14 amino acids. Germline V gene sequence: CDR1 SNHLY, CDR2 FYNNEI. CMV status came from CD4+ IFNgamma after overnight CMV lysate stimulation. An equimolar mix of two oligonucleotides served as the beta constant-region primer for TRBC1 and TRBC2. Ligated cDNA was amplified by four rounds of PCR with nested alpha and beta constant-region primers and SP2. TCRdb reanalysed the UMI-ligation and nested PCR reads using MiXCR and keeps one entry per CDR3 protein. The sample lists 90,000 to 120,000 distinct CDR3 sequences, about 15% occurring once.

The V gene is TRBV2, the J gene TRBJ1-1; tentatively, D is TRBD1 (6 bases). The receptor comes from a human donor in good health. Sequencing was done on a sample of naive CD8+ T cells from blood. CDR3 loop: CASNLQGTGTEAFF. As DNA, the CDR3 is TGTGCCAGCAACCTACAGGGAACGGGCACTGAAGCTTTCTTT.